This T cell receptor beta chain was documented in a study of cytomegalovirus exposure and HLA in healthy donors. Vbeta (60) and Jbeta (13) primers were used in the PCR. Libraries were prepared by immunoSEQ multiplex PCR; TCRdb keeps only in-frame clonotypes and omits some of them. The sample contains over 150,000 clones, roughly three quarters of which appear only once. This clone showed up just once. This receptor was taken from a man aged 30 to 39 in good health and CMV-seropositive. Sample: PBMCs.

Written as DNA, the CDR3 is TGTGCCAGCAGTTCATCCCCAAGCACAGATACGCAGTATTTT. As protein: CASSSSPSTDTQYF. The chain has TRBV6-5 and TRBJ2-3; D unclear. In germline, CDR1 is MNHEY, CDR2 SVGAGI. Trimming took off 4 bases at V and 0 bases at J, with 8 bases between the two ends. The length of the CDR3 is 14 residues.